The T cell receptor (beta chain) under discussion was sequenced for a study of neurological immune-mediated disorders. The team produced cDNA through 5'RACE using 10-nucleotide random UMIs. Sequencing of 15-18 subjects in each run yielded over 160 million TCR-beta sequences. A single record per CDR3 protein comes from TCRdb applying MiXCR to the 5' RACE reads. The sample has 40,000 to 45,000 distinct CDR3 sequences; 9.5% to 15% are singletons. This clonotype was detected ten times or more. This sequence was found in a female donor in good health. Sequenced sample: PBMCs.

CDR3 loop: CSAPGTATNYGYTF. In DNA form, the CDR3 reads TGCAGTGCCCCCGGGACAGCCACCAACTATGGCTACACCTTC. The chain combines TRBV20-1 with TRBJ1-2; 7 bases fit TRBD1. The CDR3 is 14 amino acids. The trim removed 6 bases at V and 2 bases at J, leaving 9 bases unmatched. In germline, CDR1 is DFQATT, CDR2 SNEGSKA (reference sequence).